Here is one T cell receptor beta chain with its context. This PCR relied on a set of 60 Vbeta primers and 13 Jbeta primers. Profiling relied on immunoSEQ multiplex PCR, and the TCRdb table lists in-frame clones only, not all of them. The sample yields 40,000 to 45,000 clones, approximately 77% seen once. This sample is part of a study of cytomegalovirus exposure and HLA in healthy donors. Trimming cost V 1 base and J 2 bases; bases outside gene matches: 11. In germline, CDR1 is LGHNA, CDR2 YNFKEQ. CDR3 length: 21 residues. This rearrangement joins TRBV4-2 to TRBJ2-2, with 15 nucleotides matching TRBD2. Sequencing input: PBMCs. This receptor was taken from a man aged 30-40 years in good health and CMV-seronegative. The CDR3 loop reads CASSQVGGGLAGGQNTGELFF. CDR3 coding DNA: TGTGCCAGCAGCCAAGTAGGAGGGGGACTAGCGGGAGGACAAAACACCGGGGAGCTGTTTTTT.